The clone carrying this T cell receptor beta chain was picked up a small number of times. As yet, its antigen is unknown. Authors' analysis steps: A distant-metastasis classifier for papillary thyroid cancer was built using CDR3 differences across clinicopathological groups. TCRdb re-processed the PCR reads through MiXCR. The V and J calls shown here were made by TCRdb, not taken from the authors' results. This table holds some 6,600 clones, 35% to 45% found once. The CDR3 is 16 residues long. Trimming at V came to 7 bases and at J to 5 bases, leaving 16 bases not matched to a gene. Germline CDR1 reads SGHTA; CDR2 reads FQGNSA. These data come from a study of metastatic and nonmetastatic thyroid tumors. Not a single patient had been given any form of treatment at any point before undergoing thyroid surgery. Whole-study findings and limits: Benign nodules reportedly had significantly lower TCR beta diversity than malignant thyroid tumors in blood and tumor.

The rearrangement joins TRBV7-2 to TRBJ2-5, with 7 bases matching TRBD2. The specimen was adjacent normal tissue. The source is a female donor with papillary thyroid cancer or a benign thyroid nodule (not recorded which). Some clones in this sample may be carry-over from other donors' samples. CDR3 in DNA: TGTGCCAGCACTCCGGGAGGTAGCGGGTGGGGGGAGACCCAGTACTTC. Translating it yields CASTPGGSGWGETQYF. Using reference TRBV7-2 and TRBJ2-5 for the parts outside the CDR3, the full variable domain is GAGVSQSPSNKVTEKGKDVELRCDPISGHTALYWYRQSLGQGLEFLIYFQGNSAPDKSGLPSDRFSAERTGGSVSTLTIQRTQQEDSAVYLCASTPGGSGWGETQYFGPGTRLLVL.